This is a list of T cell receptor beta chains from one sample in a study of T cells in Graves' hyperthyroidism and ophthalmopathy. In TCRdb, the multiplex PCR reads were re-called with MiXCR into one record per CDR3 protein. The sample carries 94,000 or so distinct CDR3 sequences, about 51% recorded once. Sequencing used blood. These receptors all come from a woman in her thirties or forties with Graves' hyperthyroidism. Each CDR3 is given with its conserved first and last residue. Fields, in order: D gene, clone size, J gene, V gene, CDR3 DNA, CDR3 protein. D genes are given only for firm matches. Not all rows give a size; the values are once, few, many and, for expanded clones, a class.

d_call: -
clone_size: many
j_call: TRBJ1-6
v_call: TRBV9
cdr3_nt: TGTGCCAGCGCTGAGGGGATGAGCTCCTATAATTCACCCCTCCACTTT
cdr3_aa: CASAEGMSSYNSPLHF

d_call: TRBD1
clone_size: -
j_call: TRBJ1-1
v_call: TRBV7-9
cdr3_nt: TGTGCCAGCAGCTTAGCGACAGGGAGGACTGAAGCTTTCTTT
cdr3_aa: CASSLATGRTEAFF

d_call: -
clone_size: medium-sized
j_call: TRBJ2-7
v_call: TRBV2
cdr3_nt: TGTGCCAGCAGTGAAGCGCTTCATGGGGTGAGCTCCTACGAGCAGTACTTC
cdr3_aa: CASSEALHGVSSYEQYF

d_call: -
clone_size: -
j_call: TRBJ2-7
v_call: TRBV29-1
cdr3_nt: TGCAGCGCTGGGTACGAGGACGAGCAGTACTTC
cdr3_aa: CSAGYEDEQYF

d_call: -
clone_size: -
j_call: TRBJ1-6
v_call: TRBV6-1
cdr3_nt: TGTGCCAGCAGGGCAAATCAAGGACCAGGCAATCAGCCCCTCCACTTT
cdr3_aa: CASRANQGPGNQPLHF

d_call: TRBD2
clone_size: -
j_call: TRBJ2-5
v_call: TRBV15
cdr3_nt: TGTGCCACCAGCAGAGCCGTCCGAGTGGGGGGGAGGGAGACCCAGTACTTC
cdr3_aa: CATSRAVRVGGRETQYF

d_call: -
clone_size: few
j_call: TRBJ1-6
v_call: TRBV20-1
cdr3_nt: TGCAGTGCTGGAGGGGATTCACCCCTCCACTTT
cdr3_aa: CSAGGDSPLHF

d_call: -
clone_size: -
j_call: TRBJ1-4
v_call: TRBV7-2
cdr3_nt: TGCGCCAGCAGCTCCAATGAAAAACCGTTTTTT
cdr3_aa: CASSSNEKPFF

d_call: TRBD2
clone_size: many
j_call: TRBJ2-5
v_call: TRBV6-6
cdr3_nt: TGTGCCAGCAACCCCCTCGGACTAGCGGCAAGGACCCAGTACTTC
cdr3_aa: CASNPLGLAARTQYF

d_call: -
clone_size: -
j_call: TRBJ1-1
v_call: TRBV27
cdr3_nt: TGTGCCAGCAGTTTAGACAGTTTTTTCCCTGAAGCTTTCTTT
cdr3_aa: CASSLDSFFPEAFF

d_call: -
clone_size: -
j_call: TRBJ1-5
v_call: TRBV20-1
cdr3_nt: TGCAGTGCAGGGGGAAGCAATCAGCCCCAGCATTTT
cdr3_aa: CSAGGSNQPQHF

d_call: -
clone_size: -
j_call: TRBJ2-7
v_call: TRBV6-5
cdr3_nt: TGTGGAGCGGGACATTTCTCCTACGAGCAGTACTTC
cdr3_aa: CGAGHFSYEQYF

d_call: -
clone_size: -
j_call: TRBJ1-2
v_call: TRBV10-3
cdr3_nt: TGTGCCTGGACCGGGAACTTTTTCTATGGCTACACCTTC
cdr3_aa: CAWTGNFFYGYTF

d_call: -
clone_size: -
j_call: TRBJ2-5
v_call: TRBV12-3/TRBV12-4
cdr3_nt: TGTGCCAGCAGCCGTACTGGGGCAGGGGAGACCCAGTACTTC
cdr3_aa: CASSRTGAGETQYF

d_call: TRBD1
clone_size: many
j_call: TRBJ1-2
v_call: TRBV12-3/TRBV12-4
cdr3_nt: TGTGCCAGCAGTTCGGACAGGAACTATGGCTACACCTTC
cdr3_aa: CASSSDRNYGYTF

d_call: -
clone_size: medium-sized
j_call: TRBJ2-3
v_call: TRBV7-9
cdr3_nt: TGTGCCAGCAGCCCCCCCGCAGATACGCAGTATTTT
cdr3_aa: CASSPPADTQYF

d_call: -
clone_size: -
j_call: TRBJ1-1
v_call: TRBV15
cdr3_nt: TGTGCCACCAGCAGAGGTCGGATGAACACTGAAGCTTTCTTT
cdr3_aa: CATSRGRMNTEAFF

d_call: TRBD1
clone_size: few
j_call: TRBJ1-2
v_call: TRBV15
cdr3_nt: TGTGCCACCAGCACCGAGACAGGGTTTCATGGCTACACCTTC
cdr3_aa: CATSTETGFHGYTF

d_call: -
clone_size: many
j_call: TRBJ2-3
v_call: TRBV7-3
cdr3_nt: TGTGCCAGCAGCTTTCGTGAAGATACGCAGTATTTT
cdr3_aa: CASSFREDTQYF

d_call: TRBD2
clone_size: few
j_call: TRBJ2-7
v_call: TRBV4-1
cdr3_nt: TGCGCCAGCAGCCAAGATCGGACTAGCGGTAGCTCCTACGAGCAGTACTTC
cdr3_aa: CASSQDRTSGSSYEQYF

d_call: -
clone_size: -
j_call: TRBJ2-7
v_call: TRBV25-1
cdr3_nt: TGTGCCAGCAGTAGGCAGAACTTC
cdr3_aa: CASSRQNF

d_call: -
clone_size: medium-sized
j_call: TRBJ1-1
v_call: TRBV7-2
cdr3_nt: TGTGCCAGCAGCCAGGGCGGTTGGAACACTGAAGCTTTCTTT
cdr3_aa: CASSQGGWNTEAFF

d_call: TRBD2
clone_size: -
j_call: TRBJ2-2
v_call: TRBV9
cdr3_nt: TGTGCCAGCAGCATATCTGTACTAGCGGGAGGGGCCGGGGAGCTGTTTTTT
cdr3_aa: CASSISVLAGGAGELFF

d_call: -
clone_size: -
j_call: TRBJ1-2
v_call: TRBV9
cdr3_nt: TGTGCCAGCAGGGCAGACTACGAGCAGTACTATGGCTACACCTTC
cdr3_aa: CASRADYEQYYGYTF

d_call: -
clone_size: -
j_call: TRBJ1-1
v_call: TRBV7-8
cdr3_nt: TGTACCAGCAGCCCTCGTCAGGGTGGCGCTGAAGCTTTCTTT
cdr3_aa: CTSSPRQGGAEAFF

d_call: -
clone_size: -
j_call: TRBJ1-1
v_call: TRBV7-9
cdr3_nt: TGTGCCAGCGGAGTTTCGGGGAGGGTGGCTTTCTTT
cdr3_aa: CASGVSGRVAFF

d_call: TRBD2
clone_size: many
j_call: TRBJ2-7
v_call: TRBV4-2
cdr3_nt: TGTGCCAGCAGCCAAGGGGCGGGAGACTACGAGCAGTACTTC
cdr3_aa: CASSQGAGDYEQYF